Included here is one TCR beta chain sequence, with context. This specimen comes from a study of PD-L1 blockade in urothelial cancer. Regarding time point: pretreatment peripheral blood. The CDR3 sequence is 15 residues long. V lost 3 bases to trimming and J lost 5 bases; unmatched junction nucleotides: 6. Germline V gene sequence: CDR1 KGHSH, CDR2 LQKENI. Here immunoSEQ multiplex PCR was the method, and the copy in TCRdb shows in-frame clones only, minus some. This table holds around 66,000 clones, approximately 80% found once. Specimen: PBMCs, collected around atezolizumab (anti-PD-L1) treatment. This clonotype was sampled from a man in his 70s with urothelial cancer. This chain links TRBV18 with TRBJ2-2; 7 bases agree with TRBD1. The CDR3 sequence is CASSPLGQMTGELFF. Written as DNA, the CDR3 is TGTGCCAGCTCACCGTTGGGACAGATGACCGGGGAGCTGTTTTTT.